The subject of this entry is one T cell receptor (beta chain). Its antigen is still unknown. The junction departs from germline at one end; a sequencing error may be responsible. A second PCR of about 7 to 11 cycles used a sample-barcoded 5' primer and a J-beta primer mix. Each CDR3 protein gets one entry after TCRdb re-called the 5' RACE reads with MiXCR. This sample has roughly 800,000 distinct CDR3 sequences; nearly 60% occur once, and the top ten carry around 20%. Germline V gene sequence: CDR1 DFQATT, CDR2 SNEGSKA (reference sequence). CDR3 length: 14 amino acids. The sample originates from a study of blood T cells in healthy people across ages. Study-level points and caveats: A roughly linear age-dependent decrease characterized TCR beta diversity per million T cells.

Each sample used at least 7 million PBMCs. Sequencing was performed on blood. The V and J genes are TRBV20-1 and TRBJ2-1, with D perhaps matching TRBD2 (6 bases). The source of this sequence is a man aged 30-40 years in good health. The chain's CDR3 is CSARLAGMVNERFF. Here the CDR3 DNA reads TGCAGTGCTAGGCTGGCGGGAATGGTGAATGAGCGGTTCTTC.